This T cell receptor beta chain stems from a study of cytomegalovirus exposure and HLA in healthy donors. Study background: Researchers found that about four fifths of 350 to 500 genotyped donors fell within the Caucasian-associated ancestry cluster. Broader study findings: High sensitivity and specificity were reportedly achieved when the classifier diagnosed cytomegalovirus status. Analyzed later, association rates of TCRs varied across HLA loci, with DRB1 most and HLA-C fewest.

The CDR3 runs 15 residues. V was clipped by 5 bases and J by 0 bases, with 15 bases between them. Germline CDR1 is SGHRS and CDR2 is YFSETQ. Comment on this clone: The antigen is not known.

PCR involved 60 Vbeta and 13 Jbeta primers. Assay: immunoSEQ multiplex PCR; the TCRdb copy retains only in-frame clones and omits some. The sample consists of roughly 170,000 clones, 75% to 85% of them appearing once. The J gene is TRBJ2-7, the V gene TRBV5-1; TRBD1 might be the D (6 bases). This receptor was taken from a woman in her 50s in good health and CMV-seropositive. The source material was PBMCs. The CDR3 sequence is CASRQGQATSYEQYF. In DNA form, the CDR3 reads TGCGCCAGCAGGCAGGGGCAGGCAACCTCCTACGAGCAGTACTTC.